The clone carrying this T cell receptor (beta chain) was seen a few times. The data stem from a study of cytomegalovirus exposure and HLA in healthy donors. Use of 60 Vbeta and 13 Jbeta primers characterized the PCR. Generated by immunoSEQ multiplex PCR, the TCRdb table keeps only in-frame clones and is missing some. The sample shows approximately 190,000 clones, about four fifths of them seen only once. The V gene lost 6 bases and the J gene lost 1 base, with 6 bases spanning the gap. The CDR3 length is 12 residues. Germline-derived CDR1 and CDR2 are MNHEY and SMNVEV (reference sequence). This clonotype was obtained from a man between 40 and 49 years old in good health and CMV-seropositive. Sequencing was done on a sample of PBMCs. The chain couples TRBV27 to TRBJ1-1; possibly TRBD1 for D (6 bases). CDR3 residues: CASRQGNTEAFF. For the CDR3, the DNA is TGTGCCAGCAGACAGGGGAACACTGAAGCTTTCTTT.